The clone carrying this TCR beta chain was seen many times. Antigen unknown. The data originate from a study of T cells in Graves' hyperthyroidism and ophthalmopathy. Study results and caveats: A 13 V-J model separated ophthalmopathy from stable hyperthyroidism.

PBMCs came from around 10 ml fresh peripheral blood. The junction had 11 bases not matched to a gene; V was cut back by 4 bases and J by 9 bases. CDR3 length equals 15 residues. CDR1 is MGHDK and CDR2 is SYGVNS in the germline V gene. Using RNA transcripts as the source, TCR beta CDR3 regions were amplified. Researchers ran a first-round RT-PCR on the TCR CDR3 using the HTBI primer set. TCRdb passed the multiplex PCR reads through MiXCR, listing each CDR3 protein once. Of more than 300,000 distinct CDR3 sequences listed, more than 12% are singletons. The material sequenced was blood. This chain links TRBV25-1 with TRBJ2-1; the match to TRBD2 covers 8 bases. The receptor was isolated from a woman under 40 with Graves' ophthalmopathy. The CDR3 loop reads CASSGRTSRPSEQFF. CDR3 nucleotide sequence: TGTGCCAGCAGTGGACGGACTAGCCGCCCCAGTGAGCAGTTCTTC.